The 9 T cell receptor beta chains presented below share a single source sample, sequenced in a study of response to subunit inactivated influenza vaccine. TCRdb ran MiXCR on the RT-PCR reads and lists one entry per CDR3 protein. The sample has approximately 500,000 distinct CDR3 sequences; roughly a quarter are singletons. The sample was also reused in another study, on T cells expressing NK-cell markers. Per that paper: As the method of synthesis, 5'RACE template switching with UMIs yielded TCR beta cDNA.

The source material was CD4+ T cells sorted from PBMCs, sampled 11 to 12 days after vaccination. These receptor sequences come from a man aged 50 to 60 who received an inactivated influenza vaccine.

In its sample, this clonotype was seen a few times. The gene calls are TRBV7-2 and TRBJ1-2, with D perhaps TRBD1 (5 bases). The germline gives CDR1 SGHTA, CDR2 FQGNSA. The CDR3 length is 13 residues. Deletions cut 2 bases from V and 9 bases from J, with 13 bases between. CDR3 nucleotides: TGTGCCAGCAGCTTAAGACAGTCTCGTAGCTACACCTTC. Translated: CASSLRQSRSYTF. Complete variable domain (other parts from reference TRBV7-2 and TRBJ1-2): GAGVSQSPSNKVTEKGKDVELRCDPISGHTALYWYRQSLGQGLEFLIYFQGNSAPDKSGLPSDRFSAERTGGSVSTLTIQRTQQEDSAVYLCASSLRQSRSYTFGSGTRLTVV.

This clonotype has more than one count but fewer than ten. The CDR3 DNA sequence: TGTGCCAGCAGCTTGGCCGGGACTTACTACGAGCAGTACTTC. It codes for CASSLAGTYYEQYF. The V and J genes are TRBV7-9 and TRBJ2-7, with D possibly being TRBD2 (6 bases). The CDR3 is 14 amino acids. Germline lookup yields CDR1 SEHNR and CDR2 FQNEAQ (reference sequence). The V end was cut by 3 bases, the J end by 3 bases, with 12 bases between.

The chain uses TRBV11-2 and TRBJ1-1, with TRBD1 matching 11 bases. The V gene end was trimmed by 1 base and the J gene end by 7 bases; junction bases not matched to a gene: 8. The CDR3 runs to 16 residues. The V gene's germline CDR1 is SGHAT and CDR2 FQNNGV. The CDR3 loop reads CASSLGTPGTGGEAFF. The CDR3 coding sequence is TGTGCCAGCAGCTTAGGAACTCCCGGGACAGGGGGTGAAGCTTTCTTT.

The genes are TRBV12-3 or TRBV12-4 and TRBJ2-3, with D tentatively TRBD1 (6 bases). The CDR3 runs to 16 residues. Deletions cut 5 bases from V and 4 bases from J, with 19 bases between. CDR3 protein: CASSHPGAVFSDTQYF. CDR3 nucleotides: TGTGCCAGCAGTCACCCAGGGGCAGTTTTTTCAGATACGCAGTATTTT.

This sequence joins TRBV9 and TRBJ2-2; D is unresolved. CDR3 length: 15 amino acids. Germline CDR1 and CDR2: SGDLS and YYNGEE. V lost 0 bases, J lost 2 bases, and 8 bases lay in between. CDR3 protein: CASSVGQANTGELFF. The CDR3 nucleotides are TGTGCCAGCAGCGTAGGGCAGGCTAACACCGGGGAGCTGTTTTTT.

CDR3: CASSYMGRGFF. Here the CDR3 DNA reads TGTGCCAGCAGTTACATGGGGCGAGGGTTCTTC. The chain links TRBV6-5 to TRBJ2-1; a possible D gene is TRBD1 (5 bases). Deletions cut 2 bases from V and 15 bases from J, with 11 bases between. The length of the CDR3 is 11 residues. CDR1 and CDR2 from the germline V gene are MNHEY and SVGAGI.

The rearrangement links TRBV7-2 to TRBJ2-2; 7 nucleotides line up with TRBD2. V lost 0 bases and J lost 1; bases outside the gene matches: 5. There are 17 residues in the CDR3. Germline CDR1 and CDR2: SGHTA and FQGNSA. The CDR3 protein is CASSLAPLARNTGELFF. The DNA for the CDR3 is TGTGCCAGCAGCTTAGCACCACTAGCGAGGAACACCGGGGAGCTGTTTTTT. The whole variable domain, filled in from reference TRBV7-2 and TRBJ2-2, reads GAGVSQSPSNKVTEKGKDVELRCDPISGHTALYWYRQSLGQGLEFLIYFQGNSAPDKSGLPSDRFSAERTGGSVSTLTIQRTQQEDSAVYLCASSLAPLARNTGELFFGEGSRLTVL.

This clonotype was observed a handful of times. The V and J genes are TRBV4-3 and TRBJ2-3; D is unresolved. The V gene's germline CDR1 is LGHNA and CDR2 YSLEER. This CDR3 contains 15 residues. Trimming removed 2 bases from V and 6 bases from J, with 15 bases in between. CDR3 nucleotide sequence: TGCGCCAGCAGCCAATCCTTTGAAGGTGGGGATACGCAGTATTTT. It translates to CASSQSFEGGDTQYF.

This clonotype showed up just a few times. This chain joins TRBV14 and TRBJ2-1; 9 bases map to TRBD1. CDR3 length: 15 amino acids. Germline lookup yields CDR1 SGHDN and CDR2 FVKESK. Trimming at V came to 4 bases and at J to 6 bases, leaving 7 bases not matched to a gene. For the CDR3, the DNA is TGTGCCAGCAGCCCTCCCGGGACAGGGTTCAATGAGCAGTTCTTC. The encoded protein is CASSPPGTGFNEQFF.